Below are 14 T cell receptor beta chains sequenced from a single sample in a study of T cells in Graves' hyperthyroidism and ophthalmopathy. Researchers took RNA transcripts and amplified the TCR beta CDR3 regions from them. The TCR CDR3 was amplified in a first-round RT-PCR using the HTBI primer set. MiXCR, run by TCRdb on the multiplex PCR reads, gives a single entry per CDR3 protein. The sample holds under 300,000 distinct CDR3 sequences, 20% to 25% seen once. Sequencing input: blood. These receptors were taken from a man in his forties with Graves' hyperthyroidism that later progressed to Graves' ophthalmopathy.

This clonotype has more than one count but fewer than ten. The chain uses TRBV4-1 and TRBJ2-7; 9 nucleotides align to TRBD1. This CDR3 spans 15 amino acids. V dropped 4 bases and J dropped 5; count of bases not matched to a gene: 9. Germline V gene sequence: CDR1 MGHRA, CDR2 YSYEKL. CDR3 sequence reads: CASSRKQGAPDEQYF. In DNA, the CDR3 is TGCGCCAGCAGCCGAAAACAGGGGGCGCCGGACGAGCAGTACTTC.

This clonotype was detected many times. J is TRBJ1-5 and V is TRBV25-1, with a possible D match to TRBD1 (5 bases). CDR3 length: 14 amino acids. Germline V lookup: CDR1 MGHDK, CDR2 SYGVNS. V lost 1 base to trimming and J lost 5 bases, with 9 bases between them. The CDR3 sequence is CASSELEGDQPQHF. CDR3 DNA: TGTGCCAGCAGTGAATTGGAAGGGGATCAGCCCCAGCATTTT.

This clonotype has at least ten counts. V is TRBV19 and J is TRBJ2-7; possible D gene TRBD2, 6 bases. This CDR3 is 13 amino acids long. Per germline, CDR1 LNHDA and CDR2 SQIVND (reference sequence). The V and J ends lost 4 bases and 6 bases respectively, with 13 bases between them. The DNA for the CDR3 is TGTGCCAGTAGTAGGGGGACTCCCCCCGAGCAGTACTTC. It translates to CASSRGTPPEQYF.

V gene TRBV9 combines with J gene TRBJ2-5, with 8 positions matching TRBD1. V lost 3 bases, J lost 5 bases, and 9 bases stayed unmatched. The CDR3 sequence is 15 residues long. From germline, CDR1 is SGDLS and CDR2 YYNGEE. In nucleotides, the CDR3 is TGTGCCAGCAGCGGGACAGGGACGACGTGGGAGACCCAGTACTTC. Translation: CASSGTGTTWETQYF.

The genes are TRBV6-1 and TRBJ2-7, with D perhaps TRBD1 (6 bases). Looked up from germline, CDR1 is MNHNS and CDR2 is SASEGT. With 0 bases removed from V and 3 bases from J, the gap between germline ends came to 12 bases. This CDR3 region has 15 residues. CDR3 sequence: CASSEALGRGYEQYF. As DNA, the CDR3 is TGTGCCAGCAGTGAAGCGTTAGGCAGGGGCTACGAGCAGTACTTC.

This clonotype showed up just a few times. The chain employs TRBV20-1 and TRBJ2-2; D may match TRBD1 or TRBD2 (5 bases each). Trimming took off 1 base at V and 4 bases at J, with 19 bases between the two ends. This CDR3 spans 17 amino acids. Germline values: CDR1 DFQATT, CDR2 SNEGSKA (reference sequence). The CDR3 DNA reads TGCAGTGCTAGAGTCTTGGGGGAAGTCTCGAGCACCGGGGAGCTGTTTTTT. This gives the protein CSARVLGEVSSTGELFF.

This clonotype showed up many times. The chain couples TRBV12-3 or TRBV12-4 to TRBJ1-5; tentative D call: TRBD1 (5 bases). The length of the CDR3 is 16 residues. Trimming pared 6 bases from V and 3 bases from J, leaving 18 bases between. The chain's CDR3 is CASSLTRGDLNQPQHF. DNA for the CDR3: TGTGCCAGCAGCCTAACCCGGGGGGACCTCAATCAGCCCCAGCATTTT.

This clonotype came up many times. The CDR3 nucleotides read TGTGCCATCAGTCGGACTAGCGAGGAGACCCAGTACTTC. Its translation is CAISRTSEETQYF. The J gene is TRBJ2-5, the V gene TRBV10-3, with 9 bases that match TRBD2. Germline loops: CDR1 ENHRY, CDR2 SYGVKD. J gave up 5 bases and V 5 bases, and 3 bases lay outside the gene matches. CDR3 length: 13 amino acids.

In its sample, this clonotype was seen many times. This chain connects TRBV6-1 to TRBJ1-2, with 7 bases lining up with TRBD1. CDR1 MNHNS and CDR2 SASEGT come from the germline V gene. The J segment lost 9 bases and the V segment lost 5 bases, leaving 12 bases of the junction unmatched. The CDR3 extends over 14 amino acids. The CDR3 spells CASSKTGARGSYTF. The CDR3 DNA is TGTGCCAGCAGTAAAACAGGGGCGAGAGGAAGCTACACCTTC.

The table lists this clonotype with many counts. A read error may account for a junction end that differs from germline. The J gene is TRBJ2-7, the V gene TRBV6-1; 14 bases align to TRBD2. The CDR3 has 15 amino acids. CDR1 and CDR2 (germline): MNHNS, SASEGT. The CDR3 sequence is CASFGLAGGSYEQHF. DNA of the CDR3: TGTGCCAGCTTTGGACTAGCGGGAGGTTCCTACGAGCAGCACTTC.

This clonotype was seen ten or more times. The chain carries TRBV6-1 and TRBJ2-7; 8 bases fit TRBD1. Germline V gives CDR1 MNHNS, CDR2 SASEGT. The CDR3 loop spans 15 amino acids. Trimming removed 3 bases from V and 2 bases from J; junction bases left unmatched: 6. This CDR3 is CASSDWTGIPYEQYF. DNA for the CDR3: TGTGCCAGCAGTGACTGGACAGGGATCCCCTACGAGCAGTACTTC.

The V and J genes are TRBV6-5 and TRBJ2-7, with D tentatively TRBD2 (5 bases). Trimming took 0 bases from V and 5 from J, leaving 20 bases between them. Germline CDR1 MNHEY, CDR2 SVGAGI. The CDR3 runs 17 residues. CDR3 residues: CASSYSTIGGLRNEQYF. The CDR3 DNA reads as TGTGCCAGCAGTTACTCGACGATCGGAGGCCTTAGGAACGAGCAGTACTTC.

This clonotype was seen at least ten times. J is TRBJ2-4 and V is TRBV6-1; perhaps D is TRBD1 or TRBD2 (5 bases each). CDR3 size: 14 residues. V gave up 10 bases and J gave up 1 base, with 14 bases separating them. Germline CDR1 MNHNS, CDR2 SASEGT. The CDR3 DNA follows: TGTGCCACCTCGAGGGACGCCGCCAAAAACATTCAGTACTTC. It encodes CATSRDAAKNIQYF.

This clonotype was seen once. The chain recombines TRBV20-1 with TRBJ2-7; D not certain. CDR1 is DFQATT and CDR2 is SNEGSKA in the germline V gene (reference sequence). V lost 3 bases to trimming and J lost 7 bases, with 13 bases between them. This CDR3 has 12 amino acids. For the CDR3, the DNA is TGCAGTGCTAGTATTGGTTTACCTGAGCAGTACTTC. Translated, it gives CSASIGLPEQYF.